The 19 T cell receptor beta chains below come from one sample, sequenced in a study of control samples from healthy donors and cancer patients. The repertoire was sequenced with immunoSEQ multiplex PCR; TCRdb's copy has only in-frame clones and lacks some. Of tens of thousands of clones listed, more than 70% are singletons. The sequencing input was PBMCs. Receptors were obtained from a man in his fifties or sixties with head and neck cancer.

In this sample, this clone turned up once. This chain joins TRBV27 and TRBJ2-3; 8 bases map to TRBD1. The CDR3 has 16 residues. Losses at the gene ends were 5 bases for V and 4 bases for J; bases not matched to a gene: 11. The V gene's germline CDR1 is MNHEY and CDR2 SMNVEV (reference sequence). The CDR3 spells CASSPGTGRGPDTQYF. For the CDR3, the DNA is TGTGCCAGCAGTCCTGGGACAGGCCGGGGCCCAGATACGCAGTATTTT.

This chain uses TRBV4-2 with TRBJ2-7; D is uncertain. The V gene lost 0 bases and the J gene lost 4 bases, with 16 bases spanning the gap. The CDR3 length is 16 residues. The germline CDR1 and CDR2 sequences are LGHNA and YNFKEQ. Here the CDR3 DNA reads TGTGCCAGCAGCCAAGATCCCACCGCGGCCCAATACGAGCAGTACTTC. Its protein product is CASSQDPTAAQYEQYF.

The chain uses TRBV4-1 and TRBJ2-5, with 10 bases fitting TRBD2. The CDR3 totals 16 residues. Germline loops: CDR1 MGHRA, CDR2 YSYEKL. Trimming removed 0 bases from V and 5 bases from J; junction bases left unmatched: 6. The chain's CDR3 is CASSQDLAGVVETQYF. The CDR3 nucleotides read TGCGCCAGCAGCCAAGATCTAGCGGGAGTGGTGGAGACCCAGTACTTC.

The rearrangement joins TRBV5-1 to TRBJ2-7; 8 bases line up with TRBD1. Trimming removed 0 bases from V and 6 bases from J; junction bases left unmatched: 5. This CDR3 region has 14 residues. CDR1 SGHRS and CDR2 YFSETQ come from the germline V gene. The CDR3 coding sequence is TGCGCCAGCAGCTTGGGACAGGGGTCTCTCGAGCAGTACTTC. It encodes CASSLGQGSLEQYF.

This clone showed up just a few times. V is TRBV7-6 and J is TRBJ2-3, with a tentative D call TRBD2 (6 bases). V shed 1 base and J shed 1 base, with 9 bases lying between them. Germline CDR1 reads SGHVS; CDR2 reads FNYEAQ. The CDR3 totals 15 residues. This CDR3 reads CASSLEGLGTDTQYF. In DNA, the CDR3 is TGTGCCAGCAGCTTAGAGGGACTGGGCACAGATACGCAGTATTTT.

The J gene is TRBJ1-1, the V gene TRBV19; 8 bases are a match to TRBD1. Germline V gene lookup returns CDR1 LNHDA and CDR2 SQIVND (reference sequence). The CDR3 runs 14 residues. Unmatched junction bases numbered 4, after V lost 6 bases and J lost 1 base. CDR3 DNA: TGTGCCAGTAGCTCGGGACAGGCGAACACTGAAGCTTTCTTT. Amino acids: CASSSGQANTEAFF.

The chain combines TRBV19 with TRBJ1-1; 7 bases line up with TRBD1. V shed 8 bases, J shed 8 bases, and the junction held 14 bases outside the gene matches. This CDR3 region has 14 residues. CDR1 is LNHDA and CDR2 is SQIVND in the germline V gene (reference sequence). The CDR3 DNA sequence: TGTGCCAGTTCGGATGGACAGGTGTATAGGGAAGCTTTCTTT. Protein sequence: CASSDGQVYREAFF.

This chain uses TRBV6-5 with TRBJ2-1; 9 nucleotides line up with TRBD1. Germline loops: CDR1 MNHEY, CDR2 SVGAGI. This CDR3 is built from 14 residues. The junction had 12 bases not matched to a gene; V was cut back by 11 bases and J by 7 bases. The CDR3 DNA reads TGTGCCCTCGAGGACAGGGGACGGAGTAATGAGCAGTTCTTC. Its translation: CALEDRGRSNEQFF.

This chain connects TRBV29-1 to TRBJ1-2, with D uncertain. The CDR3 contains 12 residues. The V gene's germline CDR1 is SQVTM and CDR2 ANQGSEA. Trimming took off 5 bases at V and 0 bases at J, with 7 bases between the two ends. CDR3 coding DNA: TGCAGCGTTAGGTTATCTAACTATGGCTACACCTTC. Translation: CSVRLSNYGYTF.

The chain has TRBV6-5 and TRBJ1-1; D possibly corresponds to TRBD1 (6 bases). Per the germline V gene, CDR1 is MNHEY and CDR2 is SVGAGI. CDR3 length: 13 amino acids. V was cut by 4 bases and J by 5 bases, with 11 bases left in between. The CDR3 region is CASSWGAGTEAFF. In nucleotides, the CDR3 is TGTGCCAGCAGTTGGGGGGCGGGTACTGAAGCTTTCTTT.

This sequence joins TRBV27 and TRBJ2-7, with 8 bases that match TRBD1. V was clipped by 3 bases and J by 3 bases; unmatched bases: 10. The CDR3 sequence is 16 residues long. The germline V gene encodes CDR1 MNHEY and CDR2 SMNVEV (reference sequence). CDR3 residues: CASSFSQGAKNYEQYF. In nucleotides, the CDR3 is TGTGCCAGCAGTTTCTCCCAGGGGGCAAAGAACTACGAGCAGTACTTC.

Details on this clone: One end of the junction does not line up with germline, which may come from a read error. This rearrangement joins TRBV29-1 to TRBJ2-1; 7 bases line up with TRBD2. Germline loops: CDR1 SQVTM, CDR2 ANQGSEA. The CDR3 extends over 15 amino acids. CDR3 in amino acids: CGVRGEGGRPDEQFF. The CDR3 nucleotides read TGCGGCGTTAGGGGTGAGGGCGGGAGACCGGATGAGCAGTTCTTC.

The genes are TRBV6-5 and TRBJ1-1; TRBD1 matches at 7 bases. CDR3 length: 13 residues. The ends lost 11 bases at V and 5 bases at J; junction bases unmatched: 11. Per the germline V gene, CDR1 is MNHEY and CDR2 is SVGAGI. The CDR3 sequence is CAVYDRDGTEAFF. CDR3 bases: TGTGCCGTATATGACAGGGATGGTACTGAAGCTTTCTTT.

The J gene is TRBJ2-5, the V gene TRBV11-1; tentative D call: TRBD1 (5 bases). CDR3 length equals 13 residues. Germline V gives CDR1 SGHAT, CDR2 FQDESV (reference sequence). Trimming left V 1 base short and J 3 bases short, with 6 bases between. CDR3 region: CASSLGREETQYF. The CDR3, as DNA: TGTGCCAGCAGCTTAGGCAGGGAAGAGACCCAGTACTTC.

This chain joins TRBV9 and TRBJ2-3; unclear D gene. Looked up from germline, CDR1 is SGDLS and CDR2 is YYNGEE. The CDR3 loop spans 15 amino acids. Trimming removed 1 base at V and 4 bases at J, with 13 bases between. CDR3: CASSVNPSEADTQYF. The DNA of the CDR3 is TGTGCCAGCAGCGTAAACCCTAGTGAGGCAGATACGCAGTATTTT.

The J gene is TRBJ1-1, the V gene TRBV13; D unclear. The CDR3 sequence is 12 residues long. Per germline, CDR1 PRHDT and CDR2 FYEKMQ (reference sequence). The V end lost 2 bases, the J end lost 3 bases, and 4 bases lay between the germline ends. The CDR3 bases are TGTGCCAGCAGCTTAACGGACACTGAAGCTTTCTTT. It is translated as CASSLTDTEAFF.

V and J are TRBV10-1 and TRBJ2-3, with 10 bases aligning to TRBD2. CDR3 length: 16 residues. V gave up 5 bases and J gave up 0 bases; unmatched junction bases: 5. Germline CDR1 is WNHNN and CDR2 is SYGVQD (reference sequence). CDR3 sequence (DNA): TGCGCCAGCAGTTTTACTAGCGGGACTAGCACAGATACGCAGTATTTT. This encodes CASSFTSGTSTDTQYF.

CDR3 in amino acids: CASRSDPNYGYTF. CDR3 coding DNA: TGTGCCAGCAGATCTGACCCGAACTATGGCTACACCTTC. The chain employs TRBV6-5 and TRBJ1-2; D call uncertain. CDR1 and CDR2 from the germline V gene are MNHEY and SVGAGI. CDR3 length: 13 residues. Trimming pared 6 bases from V and 2 bases from J, leaving 10 bases between.

This chain links TRBV7-3 with TRBJ2-1, with 9 bases aligning to TRBD1. Trimming removed 5 bases from V and 3 bases from J; junction bases left unmatched: 5. CDR1 is SGHTA and CDR2 is FQGTGA in the germline V gene. CDR3 length equals 15 residues. CDR3 protein: CASSQGDRDYNEQFF. CDR3 nucleotide sequence: TGTGCCAGCAGCCAAGGGGACAGGGACTACAATGAGCAGTTCTTC.